This T cell receptor (beta chain) was obtained from a study of shared clonotypes between healthy human individuals. From germline, CDR1 is SGHTA and CDR2 FQGNSA. CDR3 length: 14 residues. V lost 1 base to trimming and J lost 7 bases, with 13 bases between them. The method was immunoSEQ multiplex PCR; TCRdb's version includes in-frame clones alone and lacks a portion of them. This table holds hundreds of thousands of clones, less than 85% found once. This TCR was recovered from a man aged 25-45 years in good health. The source material was memory CD4+ T cells sorted from blood. Subset denoted: CD45RA-negative fraction. The V gene is TRBV7-2, the J gene TRBJ1-2; a possible D gene is TRBD1 (5 bases). CDR3 in amino acids: CASSLGIGARGYTF. The CDR3 region has the DNA TGTGCCAGCAGCTTAGGGATCGGGGCGCGTGGCTACACCTTC.